Presented here are 12 T cell receptor beta chains from one specimen sequenced in a study of T cell clonality in common variable immunodeficiency. This table comes from immunoSEQ multiplex PCR, and its TCRdb copy is limited to in-frame clones, with some not included. The sample counts roughly 28,000 clones, none seen once; the ten largest own approximately 13%. The sequenced sample was peripheral blood mononuclear cells. These receptors were obtained from a person between 18 and 75 years old in good health.

In the case of this clone: The missing CDR3 end, 3 residues past where the read stops, is filled in from the germline J gene. V is TRBV5-1 and J is TRBJ2-1, with TRBD2 identical over 13 bases. CDR1 and CDR2 (germline): SGHRS, YFSETQ. V dropped 4 bases and J dropped 7; count of bases not matched to a gene: 2. The CDR3 contains 14 residues. CDR3 sequence: CASSPGLAGNEQFF. The sequenced part of the CDR3 DNA is TGCGCCAGCAGCCCGGGACTAGCGGGGAATGAG. The complete variable domain, with remaining parts taken from reference TRBV5-1 and TRBJ2-1, reads KAGVTQTPRYLIKTRGQQVTLSCSPISGHRSVSWYQQTPGQGLQFLFEYFSETQRNKGNFPGRFSGRQFSNSRSEMNVSTLELGDSALYLCASSPGLAGNEQFFGPGTRLTVL.

This clone was detected many times. The sequenced part of the CDR3 DNA is TGTGCCTGGAGCTCGACTAGCGGGGTGGCAGATACG. It is translated as CAWSSTSGVADT. The complete CDR3 sequence is CAWSSTSGVADTQYF. The chain employs TRBV30 and TRBJ2-3, with 11 bases identical to TRBD2. The read stops 3 residues short of the end of the CDR3; the missing end is completed from the germline J gene. The V gene's germline CDR1 is GTSNPN and CDR2 SVGIG (reference sequence). The CDR3 runs to 15 residues. V dropped 3 bases and J dropped 4; count of bases not matched to a gene: 6.

This clone was found many times. The missing CDR3 end, 3 residues past where the read stops, is filled in from the germline J gene. The V and J genes are TRBV7-3 and TRBJ2-2; a weak D match, TRBD2 (5 bases). With 5 bases removed from V and 6 bases from J, the gap between germline ends came to 16 bases. The CDR3 totals 15 residues. In germline, CDR1 is SGHTA, CDR2 FQGTGA. The DNA read from the CDR3 is TGTGCCAGCAGCATCCTAGCTGAGGGAGCCGGGGAG. Its translation: CASSILAEGAGE. The entire CDR3 sequence reads CASSILAEGAGELFF.

This clone has a count of ten or more. Read coverage stops 3 residues before the CDR3 terminus; the germline J gene supplies the remainder. The rearrangement joins TRBV7-6 to TRBJ2-1; 7 nucleotides line up with TRBD2. Looked up from germline, CDR1 is SGHVS and CDR2 is FNYEAQ. J was trimmed by 2 bases and V by 5 bases; bases with no gene match: 6. The length of the CDR3 is 15 residues. The covered CDR3 bases are TGTGCCAGCAGCCCGCTAGCGGTAACCTACAATGAG. Translating gives CASSPLAVTYNE. The whole CDR3 reads CASSPLAVTYNEQFF.

This clone has more than one count but fewer than ten. The sequenced fragment ends 3 residues before the CDR3 boundary, so the rest is inferred from the germline J gene. The V and J genes are TRBV7-2 and TRBJ1-5, with 9 bases matching TRBD1. Germline V gene sequence: CDR1 SGHTA, CDR2 FQGNSA. The CDR3 length is 14 residues. After removal of 3 bases from V and 6 bases from J, the junction contained 3 bases not matched to a gene. CDR3 sequence reads: CASSLATGGQPQHF. Incomplete CDR3 DNA: TGTGCCAGCAGCTTGGCGACAGGGGGTCAGCCC.

This clone was found many times. Read data end 3 residues before the CDR3 end; the end is taken from the germline J gene. The chain combines TRBV4-2 with TRBJ2-5, with 9 bases identical to TRBD2. The CDR3 has 16 amino acids. CDR1 is LGHNA and CDR2 is YNFKEQ in the germline V gene. The V segment lost 1 base and the J segment 3 bases; nucleotides outside the gene matches: 6. The CDR3 loop reads CASSQVGAGGEETQYF. CDR3 DNA, as far as it was read: TGTGCCAGCAGCCAAGTGGGAGCGGGGGGTGAAGAGACC.

This clone was recorded a few times. From the germline J gene comes the end of the CDR3, since the read stops 3 residues before it. Other DNA variants within this sample encode the same CDR3. V is TRBV18 and J is TRBJ1-1; 7 bases are shared with TRBD1. The V segment lost 9 bases and the J segment 0 bases; nucleotides outside the gene matches: 7. There are 14 residues in the CDR3. In germline, CDR1 is KGHSH, CDR2 LQKENI. CDR3: CASPPQGLNTEAFF. The CDR3 bases that were read are TGTGCCAGTCCACCACAGGGGCTGAACACTGAA.

A few counts support this clone. The read ends 3 residues shy of where the CDR3 ends; the end is completed using the germline J gene. J is TRBJ1-3 and V is TRBV18; D possibly corresponds to TRBD1 (5 bases). Germline loops: CDR1 KGHSH, CDR2 LQKENI. With 4 bases removed from V and 6 bases from J, the gap between germline ends came to 13 bases. The CDR3 sequence is 14 residues long. Incomplete CDR3 DNA: TGTGCCAGCTCACAACAGGATACACAAAACACC. This codes for CASSQQDTQNT. The entire CDR3 protein reads CASSQQDTQNTIYF.

This clone appeared many times. The read terminates 3 residues ahead of where the CDR3 ends, so the germline J gene completes it. V gene TRBV10-3 combines with J gene TRBJ1-1, with a possible D match to TRBD1 (5 bases). Trimming left V 0 bases short and J 5 bases short, with 13 bases between. CDR3 length: 15 residues. CDR1 ENHRY and CDR2 SYGVKD come from the germline V gene. The covered CDR3 bases are TGTGCCATCAGTGAGTCGAAGGGGAGAGGAACTGAA. It yields the protein CAISESKGRGTE. The complete CDR3 protein is CAISESKGRGTEAFF.

This clone was detected only a few times. The CDR3 extends 3 residues past the end of the read, so its final part is completed from the germline J gene. The rearrangement joins TRBV7-8 to TRBJ2-7; D could derive from TRBD1 or TRBD2 (6 bases each). V lost 3 bases and J lost 0, with 15 bases in between. The V gene's germline CDR1 is SGHVS and CDR2 FQNEAQ. This CDR3 comprises 16 residues. Incomplete CDR3 DNA: TGTGCCAGCAGCTTGGAGGGACACCTACTCTCCTACGAG. Amino acids: CASSLEGHLLSYE. The whole CDR3 protein reads CASSLEGHLLSYEQYF.

This clone was seen repeatedly, ten times or more. The read ends 3 residues early relative to the CDR3; the germline J gene fills the gap. The chain links TRBV6-4 to TRBJ1-6, with D perhaps matching TRBD1 (5 bases). Per the germline V gene, CDR1 is MRHNA and CDR2 is SNTAGT. There are 14 residues in the CDR3. The V end was cut by 2 bases, the J end by 7 bases, with 9 bases between. The CDR3 sequence is CASSDVGANSPLHF. The sequenced part of the CDR3 DNA is TGTGCCAGCAGTGACGTTGGGGCAAATTCACCC.

Ten or more counts support this clone. The CDR3 is cut off 3 residues early in the read; its end comes from the germline J gene. The rearrangement links TRBV2 to TRBJ2-7; TRBD1 might be the D (6 bases). Per germline, CDR1 SNHLY and CDR2 FYNNEI. V was trimmed by 2 bases and J by 3 bases, leaving 20 bases between them. There are 17 residues in the CDR3. The sequenced part of the CDR3 DNA is TGTGCCAGCAGTGAAACCGGAACGGGACACCTTATCTACGAG. Its protein is CASSETGTGHLIYE. The whole CDR3 sequence reads CASSETGTGHLIYEQYF.